This section outlines one T cell receptor beta chain sequence together with its context. Each CDR3 protein gets one entry after TCRdb re-called the RT-PCR reads with MiXCR. The sample carries about 150,000 distinct CDR3 sequences, 20% to 25% recorded once. The data were obtained in a study of patients and donors after allogeneic stem cell transplantation. This CDR3 comprises 12 residues. Trimming cost V 3 bases and J 7 bases, with 10 bases left between them. Germline lookup yields CDR1 DFQATT and CDR2 SNEGSKA (reference sequence). This receptor was obtained from a human donor who was either an allogeneic HSCT recipient or a stem cell or donor lymphocyte infusion donor (not recorded which). It is not recorded whose cells these are; they may come from a transplant donor. The material sequenced was blood, either unsorted or a sorted T cell fraction (not recorded which). This rearrangement joins TRBV20-1 to TRBJ2-4, with D tentatively TRBD1 or TRBD2 (5 bases each). CDR3 loop: CSASVGDNIQYF. The CDR3 region has the DNA TGCAGTGCTAGTGTAGGGGACAACATTCAGTACTTC.